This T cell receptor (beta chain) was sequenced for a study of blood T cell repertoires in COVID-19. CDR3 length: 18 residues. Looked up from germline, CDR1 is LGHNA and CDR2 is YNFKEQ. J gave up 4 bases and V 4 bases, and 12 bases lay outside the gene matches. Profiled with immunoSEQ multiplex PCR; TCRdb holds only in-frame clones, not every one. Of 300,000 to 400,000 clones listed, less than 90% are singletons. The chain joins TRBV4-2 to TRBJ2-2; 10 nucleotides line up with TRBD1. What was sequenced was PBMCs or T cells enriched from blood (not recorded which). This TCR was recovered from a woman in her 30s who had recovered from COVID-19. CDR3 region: CASSPDRLRQGATGELFF. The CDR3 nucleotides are TGTGCCAGCAGCCCCGATCGCCTTAGACAGGGGGCCACCGGGGAGCTGTTTTTT.